The T cell receptor (beta chain) under discussion was sequenced for a study of T cell changes during pregnancy in multiple sclerosis (dated by TCRdb to the late 2010s). The study in broad terms: The study looked at changes in the T cell repertoire across pregnancy in women with multiple sclerosis.

The library was generated by the immunoSEQ multiplex PCR assay. Sourced from immuneACCESS, this table was stored by TCRdb with only in-frame sequences that have V and J called. A share of the clones is absent; for the studies checked, an unresolved V gene accounts for under half, and the remainder has no known explanation. The sample records fewer than 50,000 clones, about 90% of which are singletons. The leading ten clones occupy 4% to 6% of the sample. With respect to this clone: Its specific antigen is unknown. Base qualities are not recorded, but no much larger clone differs from it by a single base.

The CDR3 has 13 amino acids, counting the end cysteine and phenylalanine. Only the CDR3 DNA is retained, 39 bases long and in frame from the first base. Cut back by 4 bases and 3 bases, the V and J ends lie 7 bases apart. The germline V gene specifies SGHDT as CDR1 and YYEEEE as CDR2. This chain is built from TRBV5-6 and TRBJ2-2; no D gene can be assigned with confidence. This receptor was obtained from a female donor in good health, enrolled as a control in a pregnancy study. The source was peripheral blood, collected in the second trimester of pregnancy. The DNA reads as follows: TGTGCCAGCAGCACGAGGCACACCGGGGAGCTGTTTTTT. Its amino acids are CASSTRHTGELFF.